A single sample gave rise to the 27 T cell receptor beta chains below, sequenced in a study of OX40 agonist ivuxolimab in advanced cancers. This table comes from immunoSEQ multiplex PCR, and its TCRdb copy is limited to in-frame clones, with some not included. The sample contains more than 40,000 clones, around nine tenths of which appear only once. This sample comprised CD4+ or CD8+ T cells sorted from blood, obtained in a trial of the OX40 agonist ivuxolimab. These receptors originate from an adult with an advanced solid tumor such as melanoma, head and neck, liver or kidney cancer.

This rearrangement joins TRBV7-3 to TRBJ2-3; 10 nucleotides line up with TRBD2. V lost 5 bases, J lost 2 bases, and 4 bases stayed unmatched. The length of the CDR3 is 15 residues. The germline CDR1 and CDR2 sequences are SGHTA and FQGTGA. The CDR3 sequence is CASSPSGRDTDTQYF. The CDR3 DNA sequence: TGTGCCAGCAGCCCCAGCGGGAGGGACACAGATACGCAGTATTTT.

The chain carries TRBV5-1 and TRBJ2-7; 8 bases match TRBD1. Germline CDR1 and CDR2: SGHRS and YFSETQ. The J segment lost 2 bases and the V segment lost 3 bases, leaving 7 bases of the junction unmatched. CDR3 size: 15 residues. The CDR3 coding sequence is TGCGCCAGCAGCTCCGGACAGGGAAAGCCCTACGAGCAGTACTTC. It codes for CASSSGQGKPYEQYF. Filled out from reference TRBV5-1 and TRBJ2-7, the complete variable domain reads KAGVTQTPRYLIKTRGQQVTLSCSPISGHRSVSWYQQTPGQGLQFLFEYFSETQRNKGNFPGRFSGRQFSNSRSEMNVSTLELGDSALYLCASSSGQGKPYEQYFGPGTRLTVT.

The chain employs TRBV7-2 and TRBJ1-5; TRBD1 matches 8 bases. Trimming took 4 bases from V and 2 from J; bases not matched to a gene: 1. There are 14 residues in the CDR3. CDR1 is SGHTA and CDR2 is FQGNSA in the germline V gene. DNA of the CDR3: TGTGCCAGCAGCTCGACAGGGGGCAATCAGCCCCAGCATTTT. Translation: CASSSTGGNQPQHF.

There are a few counts of this clone. The rearrangement joins TRBV29-1 to TRBJ2-1; TRBD2 matches 8 bases. The CDR3 sequence is 14 residues long. Germline CDR1 SQVTM, CDR2 ANQGSEA. V gave up 6 bases and J gave up 8 bases; unmatched junction bases: 12. The chain's CDR3 is CSVAKRTGGDEQFF. The CDR3 region has the DNA TGCAGCGTAGCTAAGCGGACGGGGGGGGATGAGCAGTTCTTC.

This clone has just a few counts. J is TRBJ2-2 and V is TRBV11-3; D ambiguous. Germline lookup yields CDR1 SGHNT and CDR2 YENEEA. V lost 5 bases to trimming and J lost 4 bases, with 14 bases between them. CDR3 length: 15 amino acids. The CDR3: CASSPRTWPTGELFF. CDR3 DNA sequence: TGTGCCAGCAGCCCAAGGACCTGGCCCACCGGGGAGCTGTTTTTT. The full variable domain, with the rest looked up from reference TRBV11-3 and TRBJ2-2, is EAGVVQSPRYKIIEKKQPVAFWCNPISGHNTLYWYLQNLGQGPELLIRYENEEAVDDSQLPKDRFSAERLKGVDSTLKIQPAELGDSAVYLCASSPRTWPTGELFFGEGSRLTVL.

This chain uses TRBV30 with TRBJ2-1, with a tentative D call TRBD2 (5 bases). Germline lookup yields CDR1 GTSNPN and CDR2 SVGIG (reference sequence). V was shortened by 2 bases and J by 5 bases, with 19 bases between the two germline ends. The CDR3 extends over 16 amino acids. CDR3 protein: CAWSNGLLVVNNEQFF. The CDR3 DNA sequence: TGTGCCTGGAGTAACGGACTCCTGGTCGTGAACAATGAGCAGTTCTTC. The complete variable domain, with remaining parts taken from reference TRBV30 and TRBJ2-1, reads SQTIHQWPATLVQPVGSPLSLECTVEGTSNPNLYWYRQAAGRGLQLLFYSVGIGQISSEVPQNLSASRPQDRQFILSSKKLLLSDSGFYLCAWSNGLLVVNNEQFFGPGTRLTVL.

The CDR3 spells CASSQVITQYF. CDR3 bases: TGCGCCAGCAGCCAAGTCATAACCCAGTACTTC. The V gene is TRBV4-3, the J gene TRBJ2-5; D is unclear. The V and J ends lost 1 base and 8 bases respectively, with 5 bases between them. The CDR3 runs 11 residues. Germline V gene sequence: CDR1 LGHNA, CDR2 YSLEER.

The rearrangement joins TRBV7-6 to TRBJ2-1; the D gene could be TRBD1 or TRBD2 (6 bases each). Germline assignment: CDR1 SGHVS and CDR2 FNYEAQ. The V gene lost 1 base and the J gene lost 2 bases, with 9 bases spanning the gap. The length of the CDR3 is 15 residues. CDR3 loop: CASSLERGAYNEQFF. CDR3 coding DNA: TGTGCCAGCAGCTTAGAAAGGGGGGCCTACAATGAGCAGTTCTTC.

The genes are TRBV5-1 and TRBJ2-5, with D uncertain. Germline V gene lookup returns CDR1 SGHRS and CDR2 YFSETQ. The CDR3 has 14 amino acids. The V gene lost 0 bases and the J gene lost 1 base, with 7 bases spanning the gap. In nucleotides, the CDR3 is TGCGCCAGCAGCTTGGCGGCTTTCCAAGAGACCCAGTACTTC. Protein: CASSLAAFQETQYF.

The rearrangement joins TRBV19 to TRBJ2-3; tentative D call: TRBD2 (6 bases). The CDR3 is 16 residues long. V gave up 6 bases and J gave up 1 base, with 17 bases separating them. Germline V gene sequence: CDR1 LNHDA, CDR2 SQIVND (reference sequence). CDR3 sequence: CASRMGRLLGTDTQYF. CDR3 in DNA: TGTGCCAGTAGGATGGGGAGGCTACTAGGCACAGATACGCAGTATTTT.

The CDR3 nucleotides are TGTGCCAGCTCACCTCGCCCTAGCGGGACCTACGAGCAGTACTTC. Translating it yields CASSPRPSGTYEQYF. The chain employs TRBV18 and TRBJ2-7; the match to TRBD2 covers 9 bases. J lost 2 bases, V lost 3 bases, and 5 bases had no gene match. This CDR3 spans 15 amino acids. Germline V gene lookup returns CDR1 KGHSH and CDR2 LQKENI.

This clone has just one count. This chain joins TRBV29-1 and TRBJ1-5; weak D call: TRBD1 (5 bases). Germline CDR1 is SQVTM and CDR2 is ANQGSEA. The length of the CDR3 is 13 residues. Trimming stripped 7 bases from V and 1 base from J, with 11 bases between. The chain's CDR3 is CSARGGSNQPQHF. CDR3 DNA: TGCAGCGCCCGCGGGGGAAGCAATCAGCCCCAGCATTTT.

The genes are TRBV14 and TRBJ2-5; no reliable D call. The CDR3 spans 15 residues. Germline V CDR1 and CDR2: SGHDN, FVKESK. The V and J ends lost 0 bases and 4 bases respectively, with 12 bases between them. The CDR3 DNA is TGTGCCAGCAGCCAAGATGTACCACCCGGAGAGACCCAGTACTTC. Encoded protein: CASSQDVPPGETQYF.

This clone was recorded once. This chain links TRBV4-2 with TRBJ2-1; D perhaps matches TRBD2 (6 bases). V lost 1 base and J 6 bases, leaving 13 bases between the germline ends. Germline-derived CDR1 and CDR2 are LGHNA and YNFKEQ. This CDR3 spans 15 amino acids. This CDR3 reads CASSQVGGEVNEQFF. As DNA, the CDR3 is TGTGCCAGCAGCCAAGTGGGGGGAGAGGTCAATGAGCAGTTCTTC.

The gene calls are TRBV6-1 and TRBJ2-5; D not certain. Trimming removed 8 bases at V and 2 bases at J, with 9 bases between. The CDR3 spans 12 residues. Germline V gene data show CDR1 as MNHNS and CDR2 as SASEGT. In DNA form, the CDR3 reads TGTGCCAGCGCTCTTGGTCAAGAGACCCAGTACTTC. This codes for CASALGQETQYF.

V and J are TRBV27 and TRBJ2-3, with 13 bases matching TRBD2. V was pared by 6 bases and J by 0 bases, with 6 bases of the junction left unmatched. The CDR3 has 17 residues. The germline V gene encodes CDR1 MNHEY and CDR2 SMNVEV (reference sequence). The CDR3 region is CASRRTSGSKSTDTQYF. Written as DNA, the CDR3 is TGTGCCAGCAGACGGACTAGCGGGAGCAAGAGCACAGATACGCAGTATTTT.

The chain employs TRBV2 and TRBJ2-3; no firm D call. Looked up from germline, CDR1 is SNHLY and CDR2 is FYNNEI. V lost 11 bases to trimming and J lost 1 base, with 13 bases between them. The CDR3 runs 13 residues. The CDR3, as DNA: TGTGCCGTCCGGGTAGGTGGCACAGATACGCAGTATTTT. It specifies CAVRVGGTDTQYF. Complete variable domain (other parts from reference TRBV2 and TRBJ2-3): EPEVTQTPSHQVTQMGQEVILRCVPISNHLYFYWYRQILGQKVEFLVSFYNNEISEKSEIFDDQFSVERPDGSNFTLKIRSTKLEDSAMYFCAVRVGGTDTQYFGPGTRLTVL.

This clone was detected once. This chain joins TRBV11-2 and TRBJ2-7; weak D call: TRBD2 (5 bases). From germline, CDR1 is SGHAT and CDR2 FQNNGV. The length of the CDR3 is 13 residues. The germline V and J ends were trimmed by 5 bases and 6 bases, with 14 bases remaining between them. CDR3 region: CASSTQLGTEQYF. The CDR3 nucleotides read TGTGCCAGCAGCACCCAACTAGGAACCGAGCAGTACTTC.

The rearrangement joins TRBV19 to TRBJ2-5; weak D call: TRBD1 (6 bases). The CDR3 has 15 residues. Trimming stripped 1 base from V and 5 bases from J, with 14 bases between. In germline, CDR1 is LNHDA, CDR2 SQIVND (reference sequence). The CDR3 region is CASSIVGGIGETQYF. The CDR3 DNA is TGTGCCAGTAGTATAGTAGGGGGAATCGGGGAGACCCAGTACTTC.

This clone was seen a handful of times. This chain's CDR3 is CAWSGAGQGVGYTF. The CDR3 DNA sequence: TGTGCCTGGAGTGGTGCTGGACAGGGGGTCGGCTACACCTTC. This chain joins TRBV30 and TRBJ1-2; 10 positions agree with TRBD1. The germline gives CDR1 GTSNPN, CDR2 SVGIG (reference sequence). V gave up 1 base and J gave up 8 bases; unmatched junction bases: 7. The CDR3 is 14 amino acids.

This clone was detected only once. This chain links TRBV5-1 with TRBJ2-3; TRBD2 might be the D (6 bases). Per germline, CDR1 SGHRS and CDR2 YFSETQ. This CDR3 has 13 residues. The germline V and J ends were trimmed by 4 bases and 8 bases, with 14 bases remaining between them. The CDR3 sequence is CASSPSGEATQYF. The DNA of the CDR3 is TGCGCCAGCAGCCCTTCGGGAGAAGCTACGCAGTATTTT.

This chain uses TRBV5-6 with TRBJ2-3, with D maybe TRBD1 (6 bases). The CDR3 spans 15 residues. Germline assignment: CDR1 SGHDT and CDR2 YYEEEE. With 2 bases removed from V and 6 bases from J, the gap between germline ends came to 16 bases. CDR3 sequence reads: CASSLKGEPWDTQYF. The DNA for the CDR3 is TGTGCCAGCAGCTTAAAGGGGGAGCCGTGGGATACGCAGTATTTT.

The V call is TRBV27, the J call TRBJ2-1; 7 bases fit TRBD2. CDR3 length: 16 residues. The trim removed 7 bases at V and 4 bases at J, leaving 13 bases unmatched. Germline V gene data show CDR1 as MNHEY and CDR2 as SMNVEV (reference sequence). CDR3 amino acids: CASTGGFRRQYNEQFF. In DNA, the CDR3 is TGTGCCAGCACGGGAGGATTTCGTAGGCAATACAATGAGCAGTTCTTC.

V gene TRBV7-8 combines with J gene TRBJ1-5, with D possibly matching TRBD1 (5 bases). Germline V gene lookup returns CDR1 SGHVS and CDR2 FQNEAQ. The CDR3 contains 16 residues. V was pared by 1 base and J by 6 bases, with 16 bases between. The CDR3 reads CASSLVGPGLGQPQHF. The CDR3 bases are TGTGCCAGCAGCTTAGTGGGGCCGGGGCTCGGTCAGCCCCAGCATTTT.

This clone was found a few times. The rearrangement links TRBV5-1 to TRBJ2-3, with D perhaps matching TRBD2 (5 bases). Trimming pared 3 bases from V and 0 bases from J, leaving 14 bases between. The CDR3 contains 16 residues. CDR1 is SGHRS and CDR2 is YFSETQ in the germline V gene. CDR3 residues: CASSSMVGGSTDTQYF. CDR3 bases: TGCGCCAGCAGCTCGATGGTGGGCGGGAGCACAGATACGCAGTATTTT.

J is TRBJ1-5 and V is TRBV21-1. TRBV21-1 is designated a pseudogene. This CDR3 comprises 17 residues. In DNA form, the CDR3 reads TGTGCCAGCAGCAAAGTCCAACCCTCGGAGGGAGGCCAGCCCCAGCATTTT. This encodes CASSKVQPSEGGQPQHF.

The rearrangement links TRBV5-1 to TRBJ2-6; 9 bases are shared with TRBD1. The CDR3 has 18 residues. Per the germline V gene, CDR1 is SGHRS and CDR2 is YFSETQ. The V gene end was trimmed by 2 bases and the J gene end by 4 bases; junction bases not matched to a gene: 10. The chain's CDR3 is CASSFRGQGSLGANVLTF. CDR3 DNA sequence: TGCGCCAGCAGCTTTAGGGGACAGGGATCCCTCGGGGCCAACGTCCTGACTTTC. The entire variable domain, with the rest obtained from reference TRBV5-1 and TRBJ2-6, is as follows: KAGVTQTPRYLIKTRGQQVTLSCSPISGHRSVSWYQQTPGQGLQFLFEYFSETQRNKGNFPGRFSGRQFSNSRSEMNVSTLELGDSALYLCASSFRGQGSLGANVLTFGAGSRLTVL.